This T cell receptor (beta chain) was found in a study of neoadjuvant anti-PD-1 for oral cavity cancer (dated by TCRdb to the early 2020s). Describing the broader study: Before curative-intent surgical resection, most patients were given three to four biweekly doses of nivolumab at 3 mg/kg. A 33% response rate was observed in the parent correlative cohort, in which over 9 patients were included. Patients without progression received a fourth nivolumab dose around day 43 and underwent definitive surgical resection on days 50-56. Under RECIST 1.1, a patient counted as a responder if showing complete response, partial response or stable disease, and as a non-responder if showing progression.

Based on the germline V gene, the CDR1 and CDR2 sequences are SGHTA and FQGTGA. Including cysteine and phenylalanine, the CDR3 has 16 amino acids. Of all the DNA, just the CDR3 is kept, 48 bases in frame from base 1. In the case of this clone: Its antigen is unknown. Mismatch with germline at one junction end may stem from a read error.

For deep sequencing, each PBMC sample was run in six replicates, with libraries mostly built from approximately 520 ng of input genomic DNA. TCRbeta libraries were prepared with the immunoSEQ hsTCRbeta kit according to the manufacturer's instructions. The finished libraries were brought together in one pool at approximately 3.2 nM, which was then read using an Illumina NovaSeq 6000 S4 flow cell. Under the source paper's analysis protocol: Raw data preprocessing and quality control were performed with the immunoSEQ Analyzer. The analysis was limited to productive rearrangements, and each clonotype was defined by a unique CDR3 amino acid sequence. Repertoire clonality was estimated as the Gini-Simpson index, computed with the R package tcR. Student's t test was used to compare Gini indices, and Pearson correlation was used to assess associations with tumor size change. TCRdb obtained this table from immuneACCESS and retained in-frame rearrangements with V and J assigned. These tables miss some clones; where compared with another copy, unresolved V genes account for less than half of the shortfall, and the remainder is unexplained. V and J calls and clone size come straight from that table; D and trimming were deduced from the DNA. This sample lists 30,000 to 35,000 clones; 85% to 90% were detected once. The ten top clones hold 3.5% of the sample.

Broad study findings and their caveats: Within PBMCs, T cell clonality (Gini index) was significantly higher in non-responders than responders after neoadjuvant nivolumab. Higher pretreatment blood Treg/Th17 ratios correlated with higher pretreatment blood TCRbeta clonality and lower post-treatment tumor TCRbeta clonality. Only a few patients per response group were included in the TCR analyses, and the authors called for validation in larger cohorts.

Interpreted using the paper, the time point label stands for: before neoadjuvant nivolumab. None of the patients had received prior systemic or radiation treatment, and all were newly diagnosed with stage II-IVA oral cavity squamous cell carcinoma. Everyone in the cohort had locally advanced, HPV-negative oral cavity squamous cell carcinoma. Peripheral blood mononuclear cells were analyzed directly and were not maintained or expanded in culture. The samples were obtained from a longitudinal correlative study of a single-arm phase II trial testing neoadjuvant nivolumab in oral cavity squamous cell carcinoma. Genomic DNA-based TCRbeta sequencing was performed on subject-matched pre- and post-treatment PBMCs and tumors from three responders and three non-responders. Peripheral blood mononuclear cells were collected once before nivolumab treatment and again after treatment, at the time of surgery. The Maxwell RSC DNA from Cells kit was used to isolate genomic DNA from PBMCs.

The sequence joins TRBV7-3 to TRBJ1-3; TRBD1 fits 9 bases in the junction. Sequenced here: PBMCs, sampled before nivolumab (anti-PD-1) treatment. The source of this sequence is a person aged 35 to 85 with oral cavity squamous cell carcinoma. The nucleotide sequence is TGTGCCAGCAGCATAACAGGGGGCAACTCTGGAAACACCATATATTTT. The encoded protein is CASSITGGNSGNTIYF.